This T cell receptor (beta chain) was recovered during a study of cytomegalovirus exposure and HLA in healthy donors. A remark on this clone: An end of the junction differs from the germline gene, which may be a read error.

Germline V gene sequence: CDR1 SGHTA, CDR2 FQGNSA. The length of the CDR3 is 15 residues. PCR was performed using 60 Vbeta and 13 Jbeta primers. Sequencing used immunoSEQ multiplex PCR; TCRdb keeps in-frame clones, though not all of them. The table lists under 150,000 clones, 67% of them singletons. This chain links TRBV7-2 with TRBJ2-2; D is possibly TRBD2 (7 bases). Sequencing used PBMCs. The clonotype was recovered from a young man in good health and CMV-seropositive. CDR3 sequence reads: CASSPRGPSTRELFF. Here the CDR3 DNA reads TGTGCCAGCAGCCCGCGGGGGCCCTCCACCAGGGAGCTGTTTTTT.